The source of this TCR beta chain is a study of shared clonotypes between healthy human individuals. The wider study: Samples came from a couple of female and three male donors aged 18 to 49. Study-level findings and limits: Clonotypes shared by all four sorted-subset donors had higher generation probabilities than non-shared clonotypes. A limitation of the genetic and exposure-history diversity represented arose from few donors.

The deep-level immunoSEQ assay was used. Method: immunoSEQ multiplex PCR; TCRdb's copy keeps in-frame clones and lacks some. The table lists roughly 2.4 million clones, approximately 95% of them singletons. About this clone itself: Its antigen remains unidentified.

The source of this sequence is a man aged 18 to 30 in good health. The source material was naive CD4+ T cells sorted from blood. Indicated subset: CD45RA+ positively selected.

The CDR3 sequence: CASRGVASREATIYF. The CDR3 region has the DNA TGTGCCAGCAGGGGGGTGGCATCTCGAGAGGCCACCATATATTTT. The chain is built from TRBV6-5 and TRBJ1-3, with D possibly matching TRBD1 (5 bases). The CDR3 covers 15 residues. V shed 6 bases and J shed 9 bases, with 21 bases lying between them. CDR1 MNHEY and CDR2 SVGAGI come from the germline V gene.